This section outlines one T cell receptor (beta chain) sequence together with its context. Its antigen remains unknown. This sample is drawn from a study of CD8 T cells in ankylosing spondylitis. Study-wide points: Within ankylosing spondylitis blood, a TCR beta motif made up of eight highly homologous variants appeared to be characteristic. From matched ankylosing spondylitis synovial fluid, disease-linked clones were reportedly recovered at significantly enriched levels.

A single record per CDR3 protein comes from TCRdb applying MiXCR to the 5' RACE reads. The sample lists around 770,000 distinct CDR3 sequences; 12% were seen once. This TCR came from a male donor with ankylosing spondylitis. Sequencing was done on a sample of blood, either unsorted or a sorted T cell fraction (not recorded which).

CDR3 coding DNA: TGTGCCAGCAGCCCCCGGGACAACTCCTACGAGCAGTACTTC. This gives the protein CASSPRDNSYEQYF. This chain links TRBV13 with TRBJ2-7, with D possibly matching TRBD1 (6 bases). With 5 bases removed from V and 0 bases from J, the gap between germline ends came to 11 bases. CDR1 PRHDT and CDR2 FYEKMQ come from the germline V gene (reference sequence). The CDR3 extends over 14 amino acids.